These 22 T cell receptor beta chains originate from one sample sequenced in a study of shared clonotypes between healthy human individuals (dated by TCRdb to about 2020). The library was produced with the immunoSEQ multiplex PCR assay. TCRdb mirrors the immuneACCESS table, restricted to in-frame sequences. Some clones are absent from its copies; in checked studies, under half trace to an unresolved V gene, and the reason for the others is unknown. Across this sample there are about 1 million clones, with approximately 76% seen only once. The ten largest clones add up to approximately 1.5% of the sample. Sequencing was done on a sample of memory CD4+ T cells sorted from blood. The sample's cell subset or site label, decoded: CD45RA-negative fraction. The receptors stem from a man younger than 30 in good health.

The chain carries TRBV5-4 and TRBJ2-6; D is perhaps TRBD2 (6 bases). CDR3 length equals 15 residues. V lost 7 bases, J lost 0 bases, and 11 bases lay in between. Germline V gives CDR1 SGHNT, CDR2 YYREEE (reference sequence). The CDR3 reads CASSTGGSGANVLTF. CDR3 DNA sequence: TGTGCCAGCTCAACCGGGGGCTCTGGGGCCAACGTCCTGACTTTC.

This chain joins TRBV5-4 and TRBJ2-1; no clear D gene. Germline V gives CDR1 SGHNT, CDR2 YYREEE (reference sequence). V lost 0 bases and J 0 bases, leaving 7 bases between the germline ends. This CDR3 is built from 15 residues. CDR3 residues: CASSLEASSYNEQFF. The CDR3 nucleotides are TGTGCCAGCAGCTTGGAGGCGAGCTCCTACAATGAGCAGTTCTTC.

V gene TRBV19 combines with J gene TRBJ2-7, with D possibly TRBD1 on 6 matching bases. The CDR3 has 14 amino acids. Trimming took off 4 bases at V and 1 base at J, with 11 bases between the two ends. Germline assignment: CDR1 LNHDA and CDR2 SQIVND (reference sequence). This chain's CDR3 is CASSKTGISYEQYF. The CDR3 DNA reads TGTGCCAGTAGTAAAACAGGGATTTCCTACGAGCAGTACTTC.

In nucleotides, the CDR3 is TGCAGCGCTGGGGGGGACAGGGGCGAAAAACTGTTTTTT. Protein: CSAGGDRGEKLFF. The J gene is TRBJ1-4, the V gene TRBV29-1; 10 bases match TRBD1. Germline CDR1 reads SQVTM; CDR2 reads ANQGSEA. The junction had 7 bases not matched to a gene; V was cut back by 7 bases and J by 8 bases. CDR3 length equals 13 residues.

The chain has TRBV27 and TRBJ2-1; the D is unclear. The V end lost 2 bases, the J end lost 5 bases, and 10 bases lay between the germline ends. The CDR3 is made up of 14 amino acids. Germline-derived CDR1 and CDR2 are MNHEY and SMNVEV (reference sequence). The DNA of the CDR3 is TGTGCCAGCAGTTTAGTTGGAATCAACAATGAGCAGTTCTTC. Its translation is CASSLVGINNEQFF.

This clone came up once. The J gene is TRBJ2-5, the V gene TRBV5-1; 8 bases match TRBD1. The V segment lost 4 bases and the J segment 5 bases; nucleotides outside the gene matches: 10. The germline CDR1 and CDR2 sequences are SGHRS and YFSETQ. This CDR3 is built from 15 residues. The CDR3 DNA is TGCGCCAGCAGCCGGCGGGCAGGGGGCAGTGAGACCCAGTACTTC. As protein: CASSRRAGGSETQYF.

This clone was seen only once. The chain has TRBV5-4 and TRBJ2-7, with D perhaps TRBD2 (6 bases). This CDR3 spans 16 amino acids. The V gene's germline CDR1 is SGHNT and CDR2 YYREEE (reference sequence). Trimming pared 3 bases from V and 3 bases from J, leaving 19 bases between. As DNA, the CDR3 is TGTGCCAGCAGCTCCGCGGAGGGCCACCCCAACTACGAGCAGTACTTC. It is translated as CASSSAEGHPNYEQYF.

This clone came up a few times. The chain joins TRBV14 to TRBJ1-5; D call uncertain. The V end was cut by 0 bases, the J end by 7 bases, with 7 bases between. The CDR3 loop spans 13 amino acids. Germline V gene sequence: CDR1 SGHDN, CDR2 FVKESK. CDR3 DNA sequence: TGTGCCAGCAGCCAAGATTGGGGACAGCCCCAGCATTTT. It yields the protein CASSQDWGQPQHF.

The gene calls are TRBV6-1 and TRBJ1-5; TRBD1 might be the D (5 bases). From germline, CDR1 is MNHNS and CDR2 SASEGT. V was trimmed by 7 bases and J by 1 base, leaving 11 bases between them. The CDR3 is made up of 14 amino acids. The CDR3 sequence: CASTQGGSNQPQHF. CDR3 sequence (DNA): TGTGCCAGCACCCAGGGAGGAAGCAATCAGCCCCAGCATTTT.

Worth noting for this clone: Other DNA sequences of this sample code for an identical CDR3. The chain recombines TRBV6-1 with TRBJ1-1; D uncertain. The V gene's germline CDR1 is MNHNS and CDR2 SASEGT. The V end lost 4 bases, the J end lost 4 bases, and 7 bases lay between the germline ends. This CDR3 contains 12 residues. Written as DNA, the CDR3 is TGTGCCAGCAGTGGGGGAGGCACTGAAGCTTTCTTT. Protein: CASSGGGTEAFF.

CDR3 DNA: TGTGCCAGCAGCACCGGACAGGGAGGAAACCAAGAGACCCAGTACTTC. This sequence encodes CASSTGQGGNQETQYF. The J gene is TRBJ2-5, the V gene TRBV5-4; 8 nucleotides agree with TRBD1. The CDR3 runs 16 residues. The V gene end was trimmed by 4 bases and the J gene end by 0 bases; junction bases not matched to a gene: 8. The germline gives CDR1 SGHNT, CDR2 YYREEE (reference sequence).

The chain combines TRBV30 with TRBJ2-5; D gene uncertain. CDR3 size: 13 residues. V gave up 2 bases and J gave up 4 bases, with 11 bases separating them. Looked up from germline, CDR1 is GTSNPN and CDR2 is SVGIG (reference sequence). The CDR3 region has the DNA TGTGCCTGGAGTTTCGAGTGGGGAGAGACCCAGTACTTC. This translates into CAWSFEWGETQYF.

V and J are TRBV7-3 and TRBJ1-5; D remains unclear. CDR3 length equals 13 residues. Trimming removed 5 bases at V and 7 bases at J, with 12 bases between. From germline, CDR1 is SGHTA and CDR2 FQGTGA. This chain's CDR3 is CASSPTPGQPQHF. CDR3 nucleotides: TGTGCCAGCAGCCCCACCCCGGGGCAGCCCCAGCATTTT.

The rearrangement uses TRBV11-2 and TRBJ2-1; the match to TRBD2 covers 8 bases. The V and J ends lost 0 bases and 5 bases, in that order; junction bases with no gene match: 0. This CDR3 spans 14 amino acids. The germline V gene has CDR1 SGHAT and CDR2 FQNNGV. The CDR3 nucleotides are TGTGCCAGCAGCTTAGACGGGAGGGACAATGAGCAGTTCTTC. The encoded protein is CASSLDGRDNEQFF.

V is TRBV5-8 and J is TRBJ2-2, with unresolved D. V was trimmed by 9 bases and J by 8 bases, leaving 23 bases between them. The CDR3 covers 15 residues. The V gene's germline CDR1 is SGHTS and CDR2 YDEGEE. CDR3 DNA sequence: TGTGCCACCCCGTCGGAAGCTCGGGCCGGAGGGGAGCTGTTTTTT. Protein: CATPSEARAGGELFF.

The chain couples TRBV5-1 to TRBJ2-7; TRBD1 is a possible D gene (6 bases). The V and J ends lost 2 bases and 6 bases respectively, with 12 bases between them. The CDR3 has 13 residues. The germline V gene has CDR1 SGHRS and CDR2 YFSETQ. For the CDR3, the DNA is TGCGCCAGCAGCTTAGCACAGGGTGCCGAGCAGTACTTC. Translating gives CASSLAQGAEQYF.

V gene TRBV6-1 combines with J gene TRBJ1-2; unclear D gene. This CDR3 comprises 13 residues. V was clipped by 6 bases and J by 13 bases, with 21 bases between them. Germline lookup yields CDR1 MNHNS and CDR2 SASEGT. In DNA, the CDR3 is TGTGCCAGCAGCCCCCCAGGCGGGTTTAGTAGCACCTTC. This encodes CASSPPGGFSSTF.

The chain uses TRBV29-1 and TRBJ2-5, with D maybe TRBD1 (7 bases). CDR3 size: 14 residues. Germline values: CDR1 SQVTM, CDR2 ANQGSEA. V shed 3 bases and J shed 6 bases, with 17 bases lying between them. CDR3 sequence: CSVDARGEIKTQYF. CDR3 nucleotide sequence: TGCAGCGTTGATGCCAGGGGGGAGATAAAGACCCAGTACTTC.

The rearrangement links TRBV29-1 to TRBJ2-1; D could derive from TRBD1 or TRBD2 (6 bases each). Germline CDR1 and CDR2: SQVTM and ANQGSEA. The CDR3 has 14 amino acids. Trimming pared 6 bases from V and 6 bases from J, leaving 18 bases between. CDR3 nucleotides: TGCAGCGTGGGGGCCGGGGGCCTTACCAATGAGCAGTTCTTC. Protein: CSVGAGGLTNEQFF.

The chain combines TRBV18 with TRBJ1-4, with TRBD1 identical over 8 bases. Germline trimming cut 3 bases from V and 2 bases from J; bases unmatched to any gene: 5. The CDR3 runs to 16 residues. CDR1 KGHSH and CDR2 LQKENI come from the germline V gene. CDR3 DNA: TGTGCCAGCTCACCTCCAAGGACAGGGACTAATGAAAAACTGTTTTTT. Translation: CASSPPRTGTNEKLFF.

This chain connects TRBV7-8 to TRBJ1-5; tentatively, D is TRBD1 (5 bases). The V end lost 0 bases, the J end lost 4 bases, and 13 bases lay between the germline ends. Germline V CDR1 and CDR2: SGHVS, FQNEAQ. The CDR3 runs to 16 residues. CDR3 in amino acids: CASSLARGRNNQPQHF. The CDR3, as DNA: TGTGCCAGCAGCTTAGCAAGGGGACGTAATAATCAGCCCCAGCATTTT.

The chain carries TRBV6-5 and TRBJ1-2, with unresolved D. The CDR3 spans 13 residues. Germline lookup yields CDR1 MNHEY and CDR2 SVGAGI. The germline V and J ends were trimmed by 6 bases and 2 bases, with 10 bases remaining between them. This chain's CDR3 is CASREAPNYGYTF. In DNA, the CDR3 is TGTGCCAGCAGGGAGGCCCCAAACTATGGCTACACCTTC.